This TCR beta chain was recovered during a study of blood T cell repertoires in COVID-19 (dated by TCRdb to 2018 to 2021). At the level of the whole study: The collaborator samples originated in the United States, Italy and Spain and spanned the acute and convalescent phases of COVID-19. The prospective study material was composed of cDNA or gDNA derived from T cells, B-cell-depleted T cells, or PBMCs. Deeply sampled blood TCRbeta repertoires from subjects exposed to, actively infected with, or recovered from COVID-19 were included in the dataset. The repertoires were released in a freely available public database meant as a resource for research on the immune response to SARS-CoV-2. The samples were drawn from the first 160 participants of the ongoing ImmuneRACE study and from 950 to 1,500 subjects provided by 6 global collaborators. Nearly every sample came with metadata listing a de-identified subject ID, COVID-19 status, age in years and sex. Where available, HLA class I and class II types were taken from metadata supplied by the sample provider and were not determined by assay-based typing.

TCRbeta CDR3 regions were amplified from genomic DNA by means of the immunoSEQ Assay, a bias-controlled multiplex PCR. The paper's data handling went like this. The number of nucleated cells in each sample was estimated by amplification of reference gene primers within the assay. Sequence reads were collapsed and filtered to measure the absolute abundance of every unique TCRbeta CDR3 rearrangement. For each sample, productive Simpson clonality was calculated as the square root of Simpson's diversity index over productive rearrangements. TCRdb mirrors the immuneACCESS table, restricted to in-frame sequences. Some clones are absent from its copies; in checked studies, under half trace to an unresolved V gene, and the reason for the others is unknown. Clonal size and the V and J genes are those of that table, whereas D and trimming came from the DNA. Counted in this sample were hundreds of thousands of clones; 70% to 90% of them appeared once. The ten largest clones represent roughly 4% of the sample.

As to this clone: Its antigen remains unidentified. Per-base qualities were not stored, and no clone one base away is much larger.

The paper as a whole reports these results and caveats: Clinical and demographic metadata were provided uncurated, with the amount varying by source and participant.

The CDR3 covers 14 residues, taking in both the cysteine and the phenylalanine. Just the 42-base CDR3 DNA is kept, in frame starting at base 1. Looking up the germline V gene (reference sequence) yields CDR1 LNHDA and CDR2 SQIVND. The trim is 3 bases for V and 6 bases for J, with a gap of 14 bases between the germline ends. Participants in the prospective study were aged roughly 18 to 100 years, lived in more than 20 United States geographic areas, and enrolled through a virtual design. In the prospective study, participants were assigned to cohorts based on the clinical history participants reported in a screening survey and a study questionnaire. Exposed participants had been in contact, within 2 weeks of entering the study, with a person who had a PCR-confirmed or clinician-diagnosed case of COVID-19. In the prospective study, mobile phlebotomists collected whole blood, serum and a nasopharyngeal or oropharyngeal swab from each participant. Participants in the prospective study had the option to provide additional blood draws and questionnaires over a roughly 2-month period. Blood samples from the prospective study were shipped frozen or at room temperature prior to DNA extraction.

The sequence came from a woman between 25 and 40 years old who had been exposed to COVID-19. The sequencing input was PBMCs or T cells enriched from blood (not recorded which). In this chain, TRBV19 is recombined with TRBJ1-2; the D gene cannot be resolved reliably. The nucleotide sequence is given as TGTGCCAGTAGTATCTTCGGGGAAGGAAATGGCTACACCTTC. Its protein is CASSIFGEGNGYTF.